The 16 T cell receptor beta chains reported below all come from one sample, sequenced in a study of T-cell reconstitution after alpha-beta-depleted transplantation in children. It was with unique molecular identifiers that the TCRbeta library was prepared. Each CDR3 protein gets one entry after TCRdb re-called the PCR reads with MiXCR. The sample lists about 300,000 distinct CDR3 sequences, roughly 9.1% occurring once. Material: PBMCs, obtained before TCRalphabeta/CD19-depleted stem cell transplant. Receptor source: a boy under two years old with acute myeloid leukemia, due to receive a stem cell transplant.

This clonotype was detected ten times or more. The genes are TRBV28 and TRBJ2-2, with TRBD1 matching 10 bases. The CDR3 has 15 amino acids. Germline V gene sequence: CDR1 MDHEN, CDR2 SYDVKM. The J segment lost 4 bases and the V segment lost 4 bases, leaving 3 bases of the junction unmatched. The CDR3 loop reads CASSSGQGGTGELFF. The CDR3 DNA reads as TGTGCCAGCAGTTCCGGACAGGGGGGCACCGGGGAGCTGTTTTTT.

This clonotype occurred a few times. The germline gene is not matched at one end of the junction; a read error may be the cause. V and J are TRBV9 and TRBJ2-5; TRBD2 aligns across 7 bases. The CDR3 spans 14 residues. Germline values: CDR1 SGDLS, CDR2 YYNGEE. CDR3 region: CASSVGEGGETHYF. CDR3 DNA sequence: TGTGCCAGCAGCGTAGGGGAGGGCGGAGAGACCCATTACTTC.

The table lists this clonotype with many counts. DNA for the CDR3: TGTGCCAGCGGACGGGACAGGGGCTATGGGGAGCTGTTTTTT. Translation: CASGRDRGYGELFF. The genes are TRBV2 and TRBJ2-2, with 10 bases lining up with TRBD1. V lost 8 bases to trimming and J lost 8 bases; unmatched junction nucleotides: 8. The germline CDR1 and CDR2 sequences are SNHLY and FYNNEI. The CDR3 length is 14 residues.

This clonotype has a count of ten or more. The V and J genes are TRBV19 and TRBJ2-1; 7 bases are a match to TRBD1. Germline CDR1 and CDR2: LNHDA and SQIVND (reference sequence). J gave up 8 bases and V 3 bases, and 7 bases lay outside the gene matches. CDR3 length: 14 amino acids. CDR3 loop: CASSIITTGYEQFF. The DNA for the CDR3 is TGTGCCAGTAGTATCATCACGACAGGGTATGAGCAGTTCTTC.

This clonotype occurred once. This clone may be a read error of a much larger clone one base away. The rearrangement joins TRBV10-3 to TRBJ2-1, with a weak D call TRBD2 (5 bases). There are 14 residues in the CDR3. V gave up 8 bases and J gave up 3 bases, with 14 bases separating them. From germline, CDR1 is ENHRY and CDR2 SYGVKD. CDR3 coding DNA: TGTGCCATCCGAGGGATGAACGGCTACAATGAGCAGTTCTTC. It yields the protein CAIRGMNGYNEQFF.

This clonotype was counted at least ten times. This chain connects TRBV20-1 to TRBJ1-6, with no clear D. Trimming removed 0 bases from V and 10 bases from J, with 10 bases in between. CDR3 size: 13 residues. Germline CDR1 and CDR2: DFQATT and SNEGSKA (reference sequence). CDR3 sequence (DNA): TGCAGTGCTAGAGATAGGGCGGCCTCACCCCTCCACTTT. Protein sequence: CSARDRAASPLHF.

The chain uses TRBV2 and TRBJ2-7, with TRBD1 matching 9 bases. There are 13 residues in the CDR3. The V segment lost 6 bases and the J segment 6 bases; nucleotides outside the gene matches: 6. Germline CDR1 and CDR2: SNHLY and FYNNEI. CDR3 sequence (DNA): TGTGCCAGCAGGGGGACAGGGCCTTCCGAGCAGTACTTC. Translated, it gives CASRGTGPSEQYF.

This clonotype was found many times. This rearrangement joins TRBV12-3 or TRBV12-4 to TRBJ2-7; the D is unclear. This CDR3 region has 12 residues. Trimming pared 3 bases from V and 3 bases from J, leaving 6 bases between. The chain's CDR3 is CASSLRNYEQYF. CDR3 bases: TGTGCCAGCAGTTTGCGAAACTACGAGCAGTACTTC.

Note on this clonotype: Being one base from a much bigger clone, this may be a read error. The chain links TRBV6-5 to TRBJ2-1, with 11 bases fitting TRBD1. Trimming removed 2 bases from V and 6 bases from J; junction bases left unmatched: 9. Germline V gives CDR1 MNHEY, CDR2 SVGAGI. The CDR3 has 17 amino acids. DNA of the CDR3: TGTGCCAGCAGTTACCTAGGTTCCGGGACAGGGGGCAATGAGCAGTTCTTC. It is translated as CASSYLGSGTGGNEQFF.

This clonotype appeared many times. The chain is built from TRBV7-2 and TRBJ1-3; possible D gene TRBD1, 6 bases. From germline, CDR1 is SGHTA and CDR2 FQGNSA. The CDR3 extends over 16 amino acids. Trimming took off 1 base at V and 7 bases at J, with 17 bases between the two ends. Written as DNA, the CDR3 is TGTGCCAGCAGCTTAGTAGTAGGCAGGGGACGGAACACCATATATTTT. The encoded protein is CASSLVVGRGRNTIYF. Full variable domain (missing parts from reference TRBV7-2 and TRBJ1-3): GAGVSQSPSNKVTEKGKDVELRCDPISGHTALYWYRQSLGQGLEFLIYFQGNSAPDKSGLPSDRFSAERTGGSVSTLTIQRTQQEDSAVYLCASSLVVGRGRNTIYFGEGSWLTVV.

CDR3 protein: CSAVLGAQNTEAFF. The CDR3 DNA reads as TGCAGCGCCGTCCTAGGGGCGCAGAACACTGAAGCTTTCTTT. The rearrangement joins TRBV29-1 to TRBJ1-1; the D gene is possibly TRBD1 (5 bases). The V end lost 7 bases, the J end lost 1 base, and 16 bases lay between the germline ends. This CDR3 region has 14 residues. Germline V gene lookup returns CDR1 SQVTM and CDR2 ANQGSEA. Complete variable domain (other parts from reference TRBV29-1 and TRBJ1-1): SAVISQKPSRDICQRGTSLTIQCQVDSQVTMMFWYRQQPGQSLTLIATANQGSEATYESGFVIDKFPISRPNLTFSTLTVSNMSPEDSSIYLCSAVLGAQNTEAFFGQGTRLTVV.

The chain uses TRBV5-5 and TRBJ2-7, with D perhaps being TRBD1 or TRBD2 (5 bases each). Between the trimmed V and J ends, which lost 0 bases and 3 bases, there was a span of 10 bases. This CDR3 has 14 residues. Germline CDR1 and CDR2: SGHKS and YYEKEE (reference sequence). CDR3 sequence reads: CASSLGDGVYEQYF. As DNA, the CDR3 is TGTGCCAGCAGCTTGGGGGACGGAGTCTACGAGCAGTACTTC.

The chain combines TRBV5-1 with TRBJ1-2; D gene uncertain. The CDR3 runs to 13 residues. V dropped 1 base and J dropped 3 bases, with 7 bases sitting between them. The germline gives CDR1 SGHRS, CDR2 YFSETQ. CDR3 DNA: TGCGCCAGCAGCTTGACAGCGGACTATGGCTACACCTTC. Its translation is CASSLTADYGYTF.

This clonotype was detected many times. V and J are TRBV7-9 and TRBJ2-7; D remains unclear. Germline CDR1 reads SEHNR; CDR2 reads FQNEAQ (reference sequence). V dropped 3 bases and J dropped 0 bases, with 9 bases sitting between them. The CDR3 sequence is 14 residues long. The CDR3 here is CASSFLPDSYEQYF. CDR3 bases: TGTGCCAGCAGCTTTCTGCCAGACTCCTACGAGCAGTACTTC.

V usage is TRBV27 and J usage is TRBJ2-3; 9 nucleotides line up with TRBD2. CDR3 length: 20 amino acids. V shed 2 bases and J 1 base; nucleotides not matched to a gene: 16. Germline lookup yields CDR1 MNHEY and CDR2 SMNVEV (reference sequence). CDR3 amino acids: CASSLAPLAYGGGGTDTQYF. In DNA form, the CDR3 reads TGTGCCAGCAGTTTAGCCCCTTTGGCCTACGGCGGGGGGGGCACAGATACGCAGTATTTT.

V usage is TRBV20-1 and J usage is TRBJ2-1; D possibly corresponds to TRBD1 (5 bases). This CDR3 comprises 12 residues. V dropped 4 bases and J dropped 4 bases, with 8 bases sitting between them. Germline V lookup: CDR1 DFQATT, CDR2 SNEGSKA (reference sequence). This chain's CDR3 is CSAKGLYNEQFF. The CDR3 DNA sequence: TGCAGTGCTAAGGGGCTATACAATGAGCAGTTCTTC.